This record concerns one TCR beta chain sequence. Other DNA sequences from this sample encode an identical CDR3 as well. This record comes from a study of blood T cell repertoires in COVID-19. The overall study: Nucleic acid was either cDNA or gDNA, and it came from T cells, B-cell-depleted T cells, or PBMCs.

Some clones are missing from TCRdb's copy, which holds only in-frame ones; the method was immunoSEQ multiplex PCR. This repertoire shows 150,000 to 200,000 clones, about 84% found once; its top ten account for about 5.3%. V gave up 4 bases and J gave up 8 bases; unmatched junction bases: 7. The CDR3 totals 15 residues. CDR1 and CDR2 from the germline V gene are SEHNR and FQNEAQ (reference sequence). All enrollees were roughly 18 to 90 years old and from about 25 US areas. Sequencing was performed on PBMCs or T cells enriched from blood (not recorded which). The TCR was taken from a woman in her thirties or forties with acute COVID-19. The chain combines TRBV7-9 with TRBJ2-1, with 11 bases identical to TRBD1. The CDR3 loop reads CASSSRTGGRDEQFF. CDR3 nucleotides: TGTGCCAGCAGCTCCCGGACAGGGGGCAGGGATGAGCAGTTCTTC.